These 27 T cell receptor beta chains share one sample of origin, sequenced in a study of blood T cell repertoires in COVID-19. This table comes from immunoSEQ multiplex PCR, and its TCRdb copy is limited to in-frame clones, with some not included. The table records 100,000 to 150,000 clones, roughly 86% of them present only once. Sample: peripheral blood. The receptor source for this set is a woman in her seventies with COVID-19, enrolled during active disease.

The CDR3 protein is CASSPRQGLNTEAFF. CDR3 DNA sequence: TGTGCCAGCAGTCCACGACAGGGCTTGAACACTGAAGCTTTCTTT. This chain uses TRBV6-5 with TRBJ1-1; 7 nucleotides match TRBD1. V dropped 5 bases and J dropped 0; count of bases not matched to a gene: 6. The CDR3 is 15 amino acids. From germline, CDR1 is MNHEY and CDR2 SVGAGI.

This chain connects TRBV11-3 to TRBJ1-1, with a possible D match to TRBD1 (5 bases). Trimming removed 5 bases from V and 7 bases from J, with 14 bases in between. The CDR3 sequence is 13 residues long. In germline, CDR1 is SGHNT, CDR2 YENEEA. As DNA, the CDR3 is TGTGCCAGCAGCCTCTATTGGGGCGGTGAAGCTTTCTTT. It yields the protein CASSLYWGGEAFF.

V gene TRBV10-3 combines with J gene TRBJ1-2; a weak D match, TRBD1 (5 bases). The CDR3 totals 13 residues. Trimming pared 4 bases from V and 2 bases from J, leaving 8 bases between. Looked up from germline, CDR1 is ENHRY and CDR2 is SYGVKD. The CDR3 loop reads CAISGGTNYGYTF. The CDR3 bases are TGTGCCATCAGTGGGGGCACGAACTATGGCTACACCTTC.

V usage is TRBV7-8 and J usage is TRBJ1-5; no clear D. V lost 4 bases to trimming and J lost 7 bases, with 11 bases between them. The CDR3 spans 13 residues. Germline loops: CDR1 SGHVS, CDR2 FQNEAQ. CDR3 sequence reads: CASSSIQWQPQHF. The CDR3 DNA reads as TGTGCCAGCAGCTCGATCCAGTGGCAGCCCCAGCATTTT.

V usage is TRBV4-1 and J usage is TRBJ1-2; 8 nucleotides agree with TRBD1. J gave up 5 bases and V 1 base, and 12 bases lay outside the gene matches. The CDR3 is 17 amino acids. CDR1 is MGHRA, CDR2 YSYEKL, per germline. This chain's CDR3 is CASSQVQGTGSTYGYTF. CDR3 sequence (DNA): TGCGCCAGCAGCCAAGTGCAAGGGACAGGCTCGACTTATGGCTACACCTTC.

This chain links TRBV6-5 with TRBJ1-2, with D perhaps matching TRBD1 (6 bases). CDR1 and CDR2 (germline): MNHEY, SVGAGI. The V end was cut by 6 bases, the J end by 5 bases, with 10 bases between. The CDR3 has 12 residues. The CDR3 sequence is CASSYQGYGYTF. The CDR3 region has the DNA TGTGCCAGCAGCTATCAGGGGTATGGCTACACCTTC.

The V call is TRBV4-1, the J call TRBJ2-3; TRBD2 matches at 8 bases. Germline values: CDR1 MGHRA, CDR2 YSYEKL. J was trimmed by 4 bases and V by 5 bases; bases with no gene match: 5. This CDR3 is built from 14 residues. The CDR3 DNA sequence: TGCGCCAGCAGCAAGACCGGGAGGGCAGATACGCAGTATTTT. The encoded protein is CASSKTGRADTQYF.

V is TRBV19 and J is TRBJ2-1, with D unresolved. CDR3 size: 12 residues. V dropped 3 bases and J dropped 9 bases, with 9 bases sitting between them. Germline CDR1 reads LNHDA; CDR2 reads SQIVND (reference sequence). The CDR3 protein is CASSMARFEQFF. The CDR3 coding sequence is TGTGCCAGTAGTATGGCCAGGTTTGAGCAGTTCTTC.

The V call is TRBV29-1, the J call TRBJ1-1; 7 bases match TRBD1. Germline lookup yields CDR1 SQVTM and CDR2 ANQGSEA. V gave up 5 bases and J gave up 3 bases; unmatched junction bases: 3. This CDR3 is 12 amino acids long. In DNA form, the CDR3 reads TGCAGCGTTCAAACAGGGGACACTGAAGCTTTCTTT. Translated, it gives CSVQTGDTEAFF.

The chain carries TRBV2 and TRBJ2-5; TRBD2 aligns across 13 bases. The germline gives CDR1 SNHLY, CDR2 FYNNEI. CDR3 length equals 15 residues. The ends lost 4 bases at V and 4 bases at J; junction bases unmatched: 3. The CDR3 here is CASSGRTSGGETQYF. The CDR3 coding sequence is TGTGCCAGCAGTGGGAGGACTAGCGGGGGAGAGACCCAGTACTTC. Full variable domain (missing parts from reference TRBV2 and TRBJ2-5): EPEVTQTPSHQVTQMGQEVILRCVPISNHLYFYWYRQILGQKVEFLVSFYNNEISEKSEIFDDQFSVERPDGSNFTLKIRSTKLEDSAMYFCASSGRTSGGETQYFGPGTRLLVL.

This clone occurred once. This chain uses TRBV19 with TRBJ1-5; D possibly corresponds to TRBD1 (5 bases). Per germline, CDR1 LNHDA and CDR2 SQIVND (reference sequence). V was shortened by 3 bases and J by 4 bases, with 13 bases between the two germline ends. The CDR3 sequence is 15 residues long. CDR3 coding DNA: TGTGCCAGTAGTATTAAGGGGCAGGGAAATCAGCCCCAGCATTTT. Its translation: CASSIKGQGNQPQHF.

This clone was seen just once. The chain is built from TRBV21-1 and TRBJ1-3. TRBV21-1 is deemed a pseudogene. The CDR3 contains 18 residues. The CDR3 here is CASTQARERRCTGNTIYF. The CDR3 DNA reads TGTGCCAGCACCCAAGCGAGGGAGCGGCGGTGTACTGGAAACACCATATATTTT.

This sequence joins TRBV6-5 and TRBJ2-2; TRBD2 might be the D (6 bases). Trimming left V 7 bases short and J 0 bases short, with 9 bases between. The CDR3 length is 14 residues. Germline CDR1 is MNHEY and CDR2 is SVGAGI. The CDR3 sequence is CASITGANTGELFF. The CDR3 DNA follows: TGTGCCAGCATTACGGGGGCGAACACCGGGGAGCTGTTTTTT.

This clone was seen a handful of times. The chain joins TRBV7-2 to TRBJ1-1; the D is unclear. The CDR3 consists of 13 residues. Germline loops: CDR1 SGHTA, CDR2 FQGNSA. V lost 6 bases, J lost 0 bases, and 8 bases lay in between. The CDR3 DNA reads as TGTGCCAGCAGTCAGATAATGAACACTGAAGCTTTCTTT. It translates to CASSQIMNTEAFF.

V and J are TRBV6-5 and TRBJ1-1, with D unresolved. V shed 5 bases and J shed 5 bases, with 15 bases lying between them. Germline CDR1 and CDR2: MNHEY and SVGAGI. The CDR3 spans 14 residues. The CDR3 DNA sequence: TGTGCCAGCAGTCTCCAAAAAGGACTTACTGAAGCTTTCTTT. Its translation: CASSLQKGLTEAFF.

The chain links TRBV10-3 to TRBJ2-2, with a possible D match to TRBD1 (5 bases). The CDR3 sequence is 14 residues long. CDR1 and CDR2 from the germline V gene are ENHRY and SYGVKD. Trimming cost V 7 bases and J 1 base, with 10 bases left between them. The CDR3 is CAITPGMNTGELFF. DNA for the CDR3: TGTGCCATCACCCCAGGGATGAACACCGGGGAGCTGTTTTTT.

This rearrangement joins TRBV3-1 (or the pseudogene TRBV3-2) to TRBJ1-6; 7 bases are shared with TRBD1. Trimming at V came to 4 bases and at J to 7 bases, leaving 4 bases not matched to a gene. The germline CDR1 and CDR2 sequences are LGHDT and YNNKEL (reference sequence). The length of the CDR3 is 14 residues. CDR3 loop: CASSPTGRNSPLHF. For the CDR3, the DNA is TGTGCCAGCAGCCCGACAGGGAGGAATTCACCCCTCCACTTT.

This clone appeared a few times. The CDR3 region is CASSLGTGHGYTF. In nucleotides, the CDR3 is TGTGCCAGTAGTCTTGGGACAGGCCATGGCTACACCTTC. The rearrangement uses TRBV19 and TRBJ1-2; 8 bases line up with TRBD1. The germline V gene has CDR1 LNHDA and CDR2 SQIVND (reference sequence). V gave up 5 bases and J gave up 6 bases; unmatched junction bases: 5. This CDR3 is built from 13 residues. The variable domain in full, with the rest retrieved from reference TRBV19 and TRBJ1-2, is DGGITQSPKYLFRKEGQNVTLSCEQNLNHDAMYWYRQDPGQGLRLIYYSQIVNDFQKGDIAEGYSVSREKKESFPLTVTSAQKNPTAFYLCASSLGTGHGYTFGSGTRLTVV.

The chain employs TRBV19 and TRBJ2-1; 8 nucleotides agree with TRBD2. V was clipped by 5 bases and J by 4 bases; unmatched bases: 7. The CDR3 is made up of 15 amino acids. Germline V gene sequence: CDR1 LNHDA, CDR2 SQIVND (reference sequence). Here the CDR3 reads CASSGERGPYNEQFF. The CDR3 region has the DNA TGTGCCAGTAGTGGCGAGCGGGGGCCTTACAATGAGCAGTTCTTC.

This chain uses TRBV2 with TRBJ1-6; the D gene is possibly TRBD1 (6 bases). CDR1 and CDR2 (germline): SNHLY, FYNNEI. The V end lost 1 base, the J end lost 7 bases, and 11 bases lay between the germline ends. CDR3 length equals 15 residues. The DNA of the CDR3 is TGTGCCAGCAGTGAAGGGGCCAGGGGAAATTCACCCCTCCACTTT. This translates into CASSEGARGNSPLHF. Combining the CDR3 with reference TRBV2 and TRBJ1-6 gives the whole variable domain EPEVTQTPSHQVTQMGQEVILRCVPISNHLYFYWYRQILGQKVEFLVSFYNNEISEKSEIFDDQFSVERPDGSNFTLKIRSTKLEDSAMYFCASSEGARGNSPLHFGNGTRLTVT.

The chain joins TRBV7-8 to TRBJ1-5; 8 positions match TRBD1. The CDR3 spans 14 residues. Germline V CDR1 and CDR2: SGHVS, FQNEAQ. The junction had 4 bases not matched to a gene; V was cut back by 4 bases and J by 5 bases. CDR3: CASSSQTGDQPQHF. CDR3 bases: TGTGCCAGCAGCTCCCAGACAGGGGATCAGCCCCAGCATTTT.

V usage is TRBV29-1 and J usage is TRBJ1-2; D is unresolved. The CDR3 extends over 10 amino acids. The V gene lost 3 bases and the J gene lost 6 bases, with 5 bases spanning the gap. Germline V CDR1 and CDR2: SQVTM, ANQGSEA. The DNA of the CDR3 is TGCAGCGTTGATACGGATGGCTACACCTTC. Translated: CSVDTDGYTF.

J is TRBJ2-3 and V is TRBV4-2; possibly TRBD2 for D (7 bases). V lost 4 bases, J lost 4 bases, and 18 bases lay in between. CDR1 LGHNA and CDR2 YNFKEQ come from the germline V gene. This CDR3 region has 16 residues. This CDR3 is CASSPTGRGLPDTQYF. CDR3 in DNA: TGTGCCAGCAGCCCCACTGGGCGGGGGCTCCCAGATACGCAGTATTTT.

The chain joins TRBV5-1 to TRBJ2-6, with D hard to call. CDR1 is SGHRS, CDR2 YFSETQ, per germline. The CDR3 totals 13 residues. Trimming removed 4 bases at V and 2 bases at J, with 4 bases between. The CDR3 protein is CASSPAGANVLTF. CDR3 in DNA: TGCGCCAGCAGCCCCGCTGGGGCCAACGTCCTGACTTTC.

In its sample, this clone was seen a few times. V is TRBV6-1 and J is TRBJ1-2; D is perhaps TRBD1 (6 bases). The CDR3 extends over 17 amino acids. Germline assignment: CDR1 MNHNS and CDR2 SASEGT. V gave up 1 base and J gave up 0 bases, with 15 bases separating them. The CDR3 loop is CASSEDAGVGANYGYTF. In nucleotides, the CDR3 is TGTGCCAGCAGTGAAGACGCAGGGGTTGGAGCTAACTATGGCTACACCTTC.

The rearrangement links TRBV10-3 to TRBJ1-2; TRBD1 aligns across 12 bases. Looked up from germline, CDR1 is ENHRY and CDR2 is SYGVKD. The CDR3 length is 15 residues. V was pared by 0 bases and J by 8 bases, with 4 bases of the junction left unmatched. In DNA, the CDR3 is TGTGCCATCAGTGAGTCCGGGACAGGGGGCGACGGCTACACCTTC. It encodes CAISESGTGGDGYTF.

The chain is built from TRBV7-9 and TRBJ2-5; D perhaps matches TRBD1 (6 bases). V lost 3 bases, J lost 5 bases, and 16 bases lay in between. Per germline, CDR1 SEHNR and CDR2 FQNEAQ (reference sequence). The CDR3 is 15 residues long. The CDR3 region has the DNA TGTGCCAGCAGCTTTATGGACAGTCAGTGGGAGACCCAGTACTTC. This translates into CASSFMDSQWETQYF. The whole variable domain, filled in from reference TRBV7-9 and TRBJ2-5, reads DTGVSQNPRHKITKRGQNVTFRCDPISEHNRLYWYRQTLGQGPEFLTYFQNEAQLEKSRLLSDRFSAERPKGSFSTLEIQRTEQGDSAMYLCASSFMDSQWETQYFGPGTRLLVL.